This passage covers 27 T cell receptor beta chains from one sample sequenced in a study of vaccination effects on CD4 cells after COVID-19. Here immunoSEQ multiplex PCR was the method, and the copy in TCRdb shows in-frame clones only, minus some. Of about 19,000 clones in the sample, 60% to 80% were seen once. Ahead of sequencing, the ViraFEST assay grew antigen-specific CD4+ T cells using viral peptide pools. The culture ran for 10 days, and then CD4+ T cells were isolated. Between March and December 2020, the person had a SARS-CoV-2 infection that PCR confirmed. These receptors lack a known antigen. The sequenced sample was CD4+ T cells from PBMCs cultured with SARS-CoV-2 spike peptides, obtained before COVID-19 vaccination. These receptor sequences come from a human donor who had a prior SARS-CoV-2 infection.

The J gene is TRBJ2-7, the V gene TRBV5-1; D possibly matches TRBD1 or TRBD2 (5 bases each). CDR3 length: 15 amino acids. Trimming cost V 0 bases and J 7 bases, with 17 bases left between them. In germline, CDR1 is SGHRS, CDR2 YFSETQ. The CDR3 is CASSLVASGTGEQYF. The CDR3 nucleotides are TGCGCCAGCAGCTTGGTGGCTAGTGGGACGGGGGAGCAGTACTTC.

This rearrangement joins TRBV11-3 to TRBJ1-2; D remains ambiguous. Trimming removed 5 bases at V and 8 bases at J, with 27 bases between. This CDR3 is built from 17 residues. CDR1 is SGHNT and CDR2 is YENEEA in the germline V gene. In nucleotides, the CDR3 is TGTGCCAGCAGCAGAACCGGGTTCAATCAAAGGGCATTAGGCTACACCTTC. Translating gives CASSRTGFNQRALGYTF.

The chain recombines TRBV11-2 with TRBJ2-1, with TRBD2 identical over 8 bases. The CDR3 extends over 16 amino acids. The germline gives CDR1 SGHAT, CDR2 FQNNGV. The trim removed 5 bases at V and 10 bases at J, leaving 16 bases unmatched. The CDR3 DNA is TGTGCCAGCAGCGCACTCAGGGGACTAGGTCCCCTAGAGCAGTTCTTC. Amino acid sequence: CASSALRGLGPLEQFF.

The gene calls are TRBV11-1 and TRBJ1-5, with D hard to call. Germline V CDR1 and CDR2: SGHAT, FQDESV (reference sequence). V was cut by 1 base and J by 5 bases, with 6 bases left in between. The CDR3 is 13 residues long. The CDR3 DNA reads as TGTGCCAGCAGCTTAGGTATTTATCAGCCCCAGCATTTT. Residues: CASSLGIYQPQHF.

The rearrangement joins TRBV5-1 to TRBJ2-1; D remains unclear. Per germline, CDR1 SGHRS and CDR2 YFSETQ. The V end lost 5 bases, the J end lost 0 bases, and 6 bases lay between the germline ends. This CDR3 comprises 13 residues. The CDR3 sequence is CASSWDSYNEQFF. The DNA for the CDR3 is TGCGCCAGCAGTTGGGACTCCTACAATGAGCAGTTCTTC.

The rearrangement uses TRBV5-1 and TRBJ2-1; D ambiguous. V lost 6 bases and J 2 bases, leaving 12 bases between the germline ends. Germline assignment: CDR1 SGHRS and CDR2 YFSETQ. The CDR3 has 14 residues. CDR3: CASKSSGPYNEQFF. CDR3 DNA sequence: TGCGCCAGCAAGTCGTCAGGCCCCTACAATGAGCAGTTCTTC.

This sequence joins TRBV19 and TRBJ1-4; 8 nucleotides match TRBD1. The length of the CDR3 is 15 residues. With V trimmed by 5 bases and J by 0 bases, 2 bases remained unmatched. Germline lookup yields CDR1 LNHDA and CDR2 SQIVND (reference sequence). CDR3 protein: CASSGQGATNEKLFF. DNA of the CDR3: TGTGCCAGTAGTGGACAGGGTGCAACTAATGAAAAACTGTTTTTT.

V is TRBV6-2 or TRBV6-3 and J is TRBJ2-1; D unresolved. The CDR3 totals 14 residues. In germline, CDR1 is MNHEY, CDR2 SVGEGT. Trimming stripped 6 bases from V and 4 bases from J, with 13 bases between. The CDR3 DNA is TGTGCCAGCAGCGGGCCCCTATTATACAATGAGCAGTTCTTC. Its protein is CASSGPLLYNEQFF.

The chain joins TRBV6-1 to TRBJ2-1; 12 nucleotides match TRBD2. This CDR3 region has 17 residues. Unmatched junction bases numbered 8, after V lost 4 bases and J lost 4 bases. Germline-derived CDR1 and CDR2 are MNHNS and SASEGT. CDR3 amino acids: CASSAPPGTSGYNEQFF. The CDR3 DNA follows: TGTGCCAGCAGTGCTCCCCCCGGGACTAGCGGGTACAATGAGCAGTTCTTC.

This chain uses TRBV7-3 with TRBJ1-1, with TRBD1 matching over 7 bases. Germline V lookup: CDR1 SGHTA, CDR2 FQGTGA. V gave up 4 bases and J gave up 10 bases; unmatched junction bases: 9. The CDR3 runs to 13 residues. The CDR3 region has the DNA TGTGCCAGCAGCTCGATACAGGGGAATCGAGCTTTCTTT. Translated: CASSSIQGNRAFF.

The gene calls are TRBV4-3 and TRBJ2-2; D is uncertain. The CDR3 sequence is 16 residues long. The germline V gene has CDR1 LGHNA and CDR2 YSLEER. Trimming removed 1 base at V and 4 bases at J, with 13 bases between. The DNA of the CDR3 is TGCGCCAGCAGCCAAGCAGGCGATCTTGGCACCGGGGAGCTGTTTTTT. The encoded protein is CASSQAGDLGTGELFF.

This clone was detected only a few times. The chain recombines TRBV7-9 with TRBJ2-2; D gene unclear. CDR3 length: 16 amino acids. Germline V gene sequence: CDR1 SEHNR, CDR2 FQNEAQ (reference sequence). Trimming left V 0 bases short and J 6 bases short, with 14 bases between. CDR3 region: CASSLALRLLAGELFF. CDR3 coding DNA: TGTGCCAGCAGCTTAGCGCTGAGACTCTTGGCCGGGGAGCTGTTTTTT.

The chain carries TRBV9 and TRBJ2-2; the match to TRBD2 covers 13 bases. With V trimmed by 4 bases and J by 6 bases, 9 bases remained unmatched. The CDR3 is 17 residues long. Germline CDR1 reads SGDLS; CDR2 reads YYNGEE. CDR3 amino acids: CASSPSTSGGASGELFF. The CDR3 nucleotides read TGTGCCAGCAGCCCATCTACTAGCGGGGGGGCCTCCGGGGAGCTGTTTTTT.

The V gene is TRBV23-1, the J gene TRBJ1-2, with no clear D. TRBV23-1 belongs to the ORF category, with a function that is uncertain. V lost 7 bases, J lost 4 bases, and 16 bases lay in between. The CDR3 extends over 14 amino acids. CDR3 in DNA: TGCGCCAGCAATCGGACGGAACCCAGCTATGGCTACACCTTC. Encoded protein: CASNRTEPSYGYTF.

V is TRBV9 and J is TRBJ2-5; 7 bases match TRBD2. J lost 5 bases, V lost 0 bases, and 7 bases had no gene match. Germline V lookup: CDR1 SGDLS, CDR2 YYNGEE. This CDR3 comprises 15 residues. DNA for the CDR3: TGTGCCAGCAGCGTAGGGGGTGGGGGGGACGAGACCCAGTACTTC. It specifies CASSVGGGGDETQYF.

The rearrangement uses TRBV7-9 and TRBJ1-1; D is undetermined. Germline V gives CDR1 SEHNR, CDR2 FQNEAQ (reference sequence). CDR3 length: 13 amino acids. The germline V and J ends were trimmed by 5 bases and 4 bases, with 11 bases remaining between them. CDR3 sequence: CASSPYRATEAFF. DNA for the CDR3: TGTGCCAGCAGCCCCTACCGGGCCACTGAAGCTTTCTTT.

The chain is built from TRBV5-1 and TRBJ2-7; 9 bases fit TRBD1. V was pared by 0 bases and J by 3 bases, with 4 bases of the junction left unmatched. There are 15 residues in the CDR3. Germline-derived CDR1 and CDR2 are SGHRS and YFSETQ. The CDR3 loop is CASSLGGTGNYEQYF. CDR3 coding DNA: TGCGCCAGCAGCTTGGGCGGGACAGGGAACTACGAGCAGTACTTC. Drawing the rest from reference TRBV5-1 and TRBJ2-7, the complete variable domain is KAGVTQTPRYLIKTRGQQVTLSCSPISGHRSVSWYQQTPGQGLQFLFEYFSETQRNKGNFPGRFSGRQFSNSRSEMNVSTLELGDSALYLCASSLGGTGNYEQYFGPGTRLTVT.

This clone is judged medium-sized. The chain couples TRBV20-1 to TRBJ2-7; 8 nucleotides agree with TRBD1. The V segment lost 3 bases and the J segment 6 bases; nucleotides outside the gene matches: 10. Germline CDR1 reads DFQATT; CDR2 reads SNEGSKA (reference sequence). The CDR3 length is 14 residues. CDR3 nucleotide sequence: TGCAGTGCTAGTTTGGGAACAGGGGGGCGCGAGCAGTACTTC. The encoded protein is CSASLGTGGREQYF.

This rearrangement joins TRBV5-1 to TRBJ1-1; a possible D gene is TRBD1 (5 bases). Trimming left V 3 bases short and J 3 bases short, with 6 bases between. The CDR3 is made up of 12 amino acids. Germline CDR1 reads SGHRS; CDR2 reads YFSETQ. CDR3 nucleotides: TGCGCCAGCAGCTGGGGGGACACTGAAGCTTTCTTT. It codes for CASSWGDTEAFF.

This clone was detected a few times. The chain employs TRBV5-1 and TRBJ1-6; D gene ambiguous. The germline V gene has CDR1 SGHRS and CDR2 YFSETQ. The V end lost 1 base, the J end lost 0 bases, and 11 bases lay between the germline ends. This CDR3 has 17 residues. The CDR3 here is CASSLTPRGSYNSPLHF. In DNA form, the CDR3 reads TGCGCCAGCAGCTTGACCCCCCGGGGCTCCTATAATTCACCCCTCCACTTT. The variable domain in full, completed from reference TRBV5-1 and TRBJ1-6, reads KAGVTQTPRYLIKTRGQQVTLSCSPISGHRSVSWYQQTPGQGLQFLFEYFSETQRNKGNFPGRFSGRQFSNSRSEMNVSTLELGDSALYLCASSLTPRGSYNSPLHFGNGTRLTVT.

J is TRBJ2-3 and V is TRBV11-3; unclear D gene. CDR3 length: 16 amino acids. The germline gives CDR1 SGHNT, CDR2 YENEEA. V was pared by 2 bases and J by 0 bases, with 12 bases between. Here the CDR3 DNA reads TGTGCCAGCAGCTTACAAATGGACGGGAGCACAGATACGCAGTATTTT. Its protein product is CASSLQMDGSTDTQYF.

V usage is TRBV11-2 and J usage is TRBJ1-4, with D maybe TRBD1 (5 bases). This CDR3 is 13 amino acids long. Germline lookup yields CDR1 SGHAT and CDR2 FQNNGV. Trimming removed 5 bases from V and 6 bases from J, with 10 bases in between. This chain's CDR3 is CASSQSGDEKLFF. CDR3 sequence (DNA): TGTGCCAGCAGCCAATCGGGGGATGAAAAACTGTTTTTT.

This chain links TRBV6-5 with TRBJ1-5; D ambiguous. V lost 11 bases to trimming and J lost 7 bases, with 21 bases between them. The CDR3 totals 14 residues. CDR1 is MNHEY, CDR2 SVGAGI, per germline. CDR3 sequence: CASENGGPGQPQHF. For the CDR3, the DNA is TGTGCCTCCGAGAACGGAGGACCGGGACAGCCCCAGCATTTT.

The chain uses TRBV9 and TRBJ2-2; maybe TRBD2 (7 bases). V lost 3 bases to trimming and J lost 0 bases, with 15 bases between them. The CDR3 runs 17 residues. The germline gives CDR1 SGDLS, CDR2 YYNGEE. CDR3 protein: CASSGGGREANTGELFF. Written as DNA, the CDR3 is TGTGCCAGCAGCGGGGGGGGCAGGGAAGCGAACACCGGGGAGCTGTTTTTT. Full variable domain (rest looked up from reference TRBV9 and TRBJ2-2): DSGVTQTPKHLITATGQRVTLRCSPRSGDLSVYWYQQSLDQGLQFLIQYYNGEERAKGNILERFSAQQFPDLHSELNLSSLELGDSALYFCASSGGGREANTGELFFGEGSRLTVL.

The V and J genes are TRBV15 and TRBJ2-2; 7 bases align to TRBD2. Germline CDR1 reads LNHNV; CDR2 reads YYDKDF (reference sequence). V dropped 1 base and J dropped 4; count of bases not matched to a gene: 9. The CDR3 loop spans 17 amino acids. Written as DNA, the CDR3 is TGTGCCACCAGCAGAGGAGGGTCAGGGAGGGCCACCGGGGAGCTGTTTTTT. This translates into CATSRGGSGRATGELFF.

The chain recombines TRBV30 with TRBJ1-6, with D tentatively TRBD1 (5 bases). CDR3 length: 14 residues. V was cut by 1 base and J by 8 bases, with 12 bases left in between. Germline assignment: CDR1 GTSNPN and CDR2 SVGIG (reference sequence). In DNA form, the CDR3 reads TGTGCCTGGAGTGCCTTAATCAGGGATTCACCCCTCCACTTT. It specifies CAWSALIRDSPLHF.

The chain recombines TRBV20-1 with TRBJ1-1; possible D gene TRBD1, 5 bases. CDR1 is DFQATT, CDR2 SNEGSKA, per germline (reference sequence). The CDR3 loop spans 14 amino acids. Trimming removed 3 bases at V and 4 bases at J, with 15 bases between. CDR3 DNA: TGCAGTGCTAGTATTCCAGGGTGGGGCACTGAAGCTTTCTTT. It codes for CSASIPGWGTEAFF.